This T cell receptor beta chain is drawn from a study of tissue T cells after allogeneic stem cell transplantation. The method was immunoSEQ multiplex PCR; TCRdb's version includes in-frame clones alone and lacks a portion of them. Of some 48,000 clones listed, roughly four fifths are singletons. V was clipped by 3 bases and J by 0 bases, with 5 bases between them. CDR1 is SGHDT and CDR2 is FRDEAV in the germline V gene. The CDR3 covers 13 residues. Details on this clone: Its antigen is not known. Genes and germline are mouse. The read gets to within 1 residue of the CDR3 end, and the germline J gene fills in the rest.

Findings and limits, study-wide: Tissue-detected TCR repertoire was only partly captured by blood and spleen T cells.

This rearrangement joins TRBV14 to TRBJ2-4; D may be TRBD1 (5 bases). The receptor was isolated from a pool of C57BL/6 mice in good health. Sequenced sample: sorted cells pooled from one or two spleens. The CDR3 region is CASSSGSQNTLYF. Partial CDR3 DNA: TGTGCCAGCAGTTCAGGGAGTCAAAACACCTTGTAC. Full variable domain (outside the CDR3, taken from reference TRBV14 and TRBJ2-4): EAGVTQSPRYAVLQEGQAVSFWCDPISGHDTLYWYQQPRDQGPQLLVYFRDEAVIDNSQLPSDRFSAVRPKGTNSTLKIQSAKQGDTATYLCASSSGSQNTLYFGAGTRLSVL.